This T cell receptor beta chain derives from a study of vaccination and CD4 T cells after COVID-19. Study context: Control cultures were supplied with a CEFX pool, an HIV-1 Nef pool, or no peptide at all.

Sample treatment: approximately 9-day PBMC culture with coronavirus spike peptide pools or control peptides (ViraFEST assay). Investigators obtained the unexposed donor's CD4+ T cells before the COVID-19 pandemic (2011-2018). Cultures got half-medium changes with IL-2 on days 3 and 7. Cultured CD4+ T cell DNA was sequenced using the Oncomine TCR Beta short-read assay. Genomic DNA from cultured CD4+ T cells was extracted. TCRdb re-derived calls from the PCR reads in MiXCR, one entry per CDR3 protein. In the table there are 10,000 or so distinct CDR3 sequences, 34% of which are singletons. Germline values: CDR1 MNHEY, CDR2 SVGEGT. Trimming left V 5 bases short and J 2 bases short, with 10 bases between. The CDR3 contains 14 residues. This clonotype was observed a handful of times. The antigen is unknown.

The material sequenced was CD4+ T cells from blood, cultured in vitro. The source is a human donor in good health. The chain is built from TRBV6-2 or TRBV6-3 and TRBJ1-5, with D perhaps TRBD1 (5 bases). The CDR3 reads CASSRDGGNQPQHF. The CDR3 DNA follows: TGTGCCAGCAGTCGGGACGGAGGCAATCAGCCCCAGCATTTT.